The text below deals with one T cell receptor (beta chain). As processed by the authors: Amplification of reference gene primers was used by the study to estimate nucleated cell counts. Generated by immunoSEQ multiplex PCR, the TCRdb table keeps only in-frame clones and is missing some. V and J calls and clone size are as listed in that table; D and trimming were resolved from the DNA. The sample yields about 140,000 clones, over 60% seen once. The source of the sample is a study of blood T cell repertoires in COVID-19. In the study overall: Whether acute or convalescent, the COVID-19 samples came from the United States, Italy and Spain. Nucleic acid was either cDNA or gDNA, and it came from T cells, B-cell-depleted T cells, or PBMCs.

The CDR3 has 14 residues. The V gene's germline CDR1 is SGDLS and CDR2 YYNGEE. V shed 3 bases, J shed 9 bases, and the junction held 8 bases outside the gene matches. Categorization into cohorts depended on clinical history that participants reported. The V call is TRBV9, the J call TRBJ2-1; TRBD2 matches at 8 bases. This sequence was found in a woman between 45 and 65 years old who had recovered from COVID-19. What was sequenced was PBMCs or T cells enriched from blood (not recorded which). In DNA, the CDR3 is TGTGCCAGCAGCGCTAATGACGGGAGGGGTGAGCAGTTCTTC. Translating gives CASSANDGRGEQFF.